This T cell receptor beta chain was identified during a study of blood T cell repertoires in COVID-19. The wider study: The United States, Italy and Spain provided the acute and convalescent COVID-19 samples. Nucleic acid was either cDNA or gDNA, and it came from T cells, B-cell-depleted T cells, or PBMCs.

A single count supports this clone. The ends lost 5 bases at V and 6 bases at J; junction bases unmatched: 11. Germline V gives CDR1 LNHNV, CDR2 YYDKDF (reference sequence). CDR3 length equals 15 residues. How the authors handled the data: It was from reference gene primer amplification that nucleated cell counts were estimated. The protocol was immunoSEQ multiplex PCR, while the TCRdb copy is restricted to in-frame clones and leaves out a portion. For V, J and clone size, that table is used; D and trimming come from the DNA. The repertoire holds some 200,000 clones, approximately 87% seen once, with 12% in the top ten.

The chain recombines TRBV15 with TRBJ2-7, with TRBD1 matching 9 bases. Sequenced: peripheral blood. The origin of this receptor is a woman in her 70s with COVID-19, enrolled during active disease. The DNA for the CDR3 is TGTGCCACCAGCCTGACTCCACGGACAGGGGTCGAGCAGTACTTC. It codes for CATSLTPRTGVEQYF.